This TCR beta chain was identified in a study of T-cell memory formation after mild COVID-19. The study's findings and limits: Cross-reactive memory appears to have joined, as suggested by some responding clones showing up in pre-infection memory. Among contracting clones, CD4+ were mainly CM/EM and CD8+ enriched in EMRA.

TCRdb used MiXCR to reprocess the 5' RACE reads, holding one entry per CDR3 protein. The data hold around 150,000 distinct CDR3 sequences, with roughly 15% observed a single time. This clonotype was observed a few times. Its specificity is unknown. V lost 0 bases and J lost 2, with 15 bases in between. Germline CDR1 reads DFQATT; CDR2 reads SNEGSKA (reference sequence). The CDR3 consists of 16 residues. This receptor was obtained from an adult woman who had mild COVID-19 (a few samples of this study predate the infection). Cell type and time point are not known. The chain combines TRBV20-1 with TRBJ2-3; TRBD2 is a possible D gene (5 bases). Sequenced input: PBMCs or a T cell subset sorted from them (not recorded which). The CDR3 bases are TGCAGTGCTAGAGATCCCACTAGTCCTTACACAGATACGCAGTATTTT. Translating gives CSARDPTSPYTDTQYF.